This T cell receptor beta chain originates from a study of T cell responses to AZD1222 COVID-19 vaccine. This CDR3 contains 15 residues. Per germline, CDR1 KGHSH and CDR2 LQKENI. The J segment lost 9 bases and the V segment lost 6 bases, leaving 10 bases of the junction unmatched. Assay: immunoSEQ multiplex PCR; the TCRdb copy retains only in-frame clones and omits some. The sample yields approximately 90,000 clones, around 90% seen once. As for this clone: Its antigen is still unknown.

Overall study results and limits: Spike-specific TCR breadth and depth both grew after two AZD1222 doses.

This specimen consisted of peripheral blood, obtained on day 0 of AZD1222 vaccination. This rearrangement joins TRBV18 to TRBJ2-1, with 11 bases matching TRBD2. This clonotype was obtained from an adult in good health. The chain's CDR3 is CASSPRASGGTEQFF. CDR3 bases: TGTGCCAGCTCCCCGCGAGCTAGCGGGGGGACTGAGCAGTTCTTC.